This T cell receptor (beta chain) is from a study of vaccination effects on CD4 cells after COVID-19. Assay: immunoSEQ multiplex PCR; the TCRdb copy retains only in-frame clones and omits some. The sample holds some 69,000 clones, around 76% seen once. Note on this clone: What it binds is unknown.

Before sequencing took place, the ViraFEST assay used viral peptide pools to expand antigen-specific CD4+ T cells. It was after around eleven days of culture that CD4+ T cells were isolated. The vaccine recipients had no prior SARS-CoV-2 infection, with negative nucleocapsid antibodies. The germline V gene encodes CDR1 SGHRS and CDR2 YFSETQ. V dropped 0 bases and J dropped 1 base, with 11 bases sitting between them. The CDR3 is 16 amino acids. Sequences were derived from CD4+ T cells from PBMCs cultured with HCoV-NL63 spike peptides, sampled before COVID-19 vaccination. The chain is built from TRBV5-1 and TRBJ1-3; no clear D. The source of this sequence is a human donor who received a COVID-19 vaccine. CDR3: CASSLAETNSGNTIYF. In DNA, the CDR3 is TGCGCCAGCAGCTTGGCCGAGACGAATTCTGGAAACACCATATATTTT.